This TCR beta chain was found in a study of Ad26.COV2.S vaccination and SARS-CoV-2 variants. Study findings and constraints: The breadth of spike-specific CD8+ and CD4+ T cell responses after vaccination was reportedly substantial. Using TCR breadth and depth analyses may have led to underestimated total T cell responses. Recipients of vaccine and of placebo showed similar breadth of their non-spike TCR repertoires.

Measured with immunoSEQ multiplex PCR; TCRdb has only the in-frame clones, and not every one. The repertoire holds around 370,000 clones, with roughly 94% as singletons. The CDR3 runs to 16 residues. The V and J ends lost 3 bases and 6 bases, in that order; junction bases with no gene match: 6. The germline CDR1 and CDR2 sequences are KGHDR and SFDVKD. As to this clone: Its antigen remains unidentified.

V gene TRBV24-1 combines with J gene TRBJ2-1; 11 positions match TRBD1. The TCR sequence derives from a human donor who had recovered from COVID-19. Source: peripheral blood, taken after recovery from COVID-19. DNA of the CDR3: TGTGCCACCAGTGATCCTGGGACAGGGGGAATCAATGAGCAGTTCTTC. This encodes CATSDPGTGGINEQFF.